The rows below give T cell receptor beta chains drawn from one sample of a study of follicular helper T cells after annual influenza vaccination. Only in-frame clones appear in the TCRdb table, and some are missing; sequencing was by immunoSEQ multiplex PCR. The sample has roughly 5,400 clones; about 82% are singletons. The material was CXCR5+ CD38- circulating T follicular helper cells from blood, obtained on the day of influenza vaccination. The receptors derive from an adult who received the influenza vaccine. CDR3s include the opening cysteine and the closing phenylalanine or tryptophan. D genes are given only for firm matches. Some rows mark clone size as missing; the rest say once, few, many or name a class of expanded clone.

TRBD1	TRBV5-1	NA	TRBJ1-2	CASSTGQGITGYTF
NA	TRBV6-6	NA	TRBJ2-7	CASSYSGGEQYF
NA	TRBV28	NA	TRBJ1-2	CASSLGGYGYTF
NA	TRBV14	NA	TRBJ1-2	CASSQQPGHGYTF
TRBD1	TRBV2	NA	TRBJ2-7	CASSASDRGQLEQYF
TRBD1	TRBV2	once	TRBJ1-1	CARGTGYTEAFF
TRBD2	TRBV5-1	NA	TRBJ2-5	CASSSGLKREKLETQYF
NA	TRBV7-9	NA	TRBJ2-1	CASSPRGSYNEQFF
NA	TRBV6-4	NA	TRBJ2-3	CASSDSRGTDTQYF
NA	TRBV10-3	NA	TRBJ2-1	CAIRHGVSYNEQFF
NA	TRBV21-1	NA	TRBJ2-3	CASSKAPGRRTDTQYF
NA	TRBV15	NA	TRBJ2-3	CATSRDGRGWTDTQYF
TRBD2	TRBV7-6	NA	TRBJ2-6	CASSLVQREAAGANVLTF
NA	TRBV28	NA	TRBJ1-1	CASSPVHGVRRYTEAFF
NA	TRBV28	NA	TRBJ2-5	CASRLGAQETQYF
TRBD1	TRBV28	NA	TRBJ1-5	CASSEYRGQGGQPQHF
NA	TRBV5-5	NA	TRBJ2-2	CASSLDPTGELFF
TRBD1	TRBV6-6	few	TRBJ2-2	CASSQTGRGGELFF
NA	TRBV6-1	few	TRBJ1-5	CASSEGDQYNQPQHF
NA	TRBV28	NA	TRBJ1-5	CASSLIGGSNQPQHF
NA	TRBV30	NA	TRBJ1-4	CAWSVGQRTQLNEKLFF
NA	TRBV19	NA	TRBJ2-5	CASNDRRERQETQYF
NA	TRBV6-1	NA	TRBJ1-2	CASRVGYNYGYTF
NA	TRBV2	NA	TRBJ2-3	CAITRGSSTDTQYF
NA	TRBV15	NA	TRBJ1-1	CATSSQLNTEAFF
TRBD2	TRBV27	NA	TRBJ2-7	CASIPGGSAGYYEQYF
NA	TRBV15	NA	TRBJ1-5	CATSRDGGASDQPQHF
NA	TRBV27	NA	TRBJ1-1	CASSSPRSAGARTEAFF
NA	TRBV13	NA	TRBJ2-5	CASSLAGQQETQYF
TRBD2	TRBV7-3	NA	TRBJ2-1	CASSSPPGLAGWSSYNEQFF
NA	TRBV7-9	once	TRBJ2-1	CASSLGGGSYNEQFF
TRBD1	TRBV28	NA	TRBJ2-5	CASSPPGQGLSWEETQYF
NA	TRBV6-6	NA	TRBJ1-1	CASSSWGPTPNTEAFF
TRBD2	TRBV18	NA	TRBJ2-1	CASSPRTSSYNEQFF
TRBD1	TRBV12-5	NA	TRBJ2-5	CASGQGQGETQYF
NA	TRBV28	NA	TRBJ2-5	CASSLGLMSGKTQYF
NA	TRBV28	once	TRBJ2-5	CASSHKETQYF
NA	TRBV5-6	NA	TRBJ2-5	CASSLPAQETQYF
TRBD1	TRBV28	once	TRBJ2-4	CASSFNYGERDRDLAKNIQYF
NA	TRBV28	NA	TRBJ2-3	CASSFRGSTQYF
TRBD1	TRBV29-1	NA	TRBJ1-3	CSVEDRDRGHRRNTIYF
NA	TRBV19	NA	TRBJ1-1	CASSIGSDSNTEAFF
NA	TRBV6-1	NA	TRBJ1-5	CASSESREENQPQHF